The entry below describes one T cell receptor (beta chain). Its antigen is not yet known. Base qualities are missing; no much larger clone stands one base away. The sample belongs to a study of CD8+CD57+ T cells in acquired aplastic anemia (dated by TCRdb to the late 2010s). In terms of the full investigation: DNA extracted from sorted CD4+ and CD8+ cells had a mean of approximately 3 ug, with a range of roughly 0.2 to 27.4 ug. Points the paper makes about the study in general: Between patients and healthy controls, no significant difference in CD8+ Simpson's diversity was found (P=0.060). Although some 28 CD8+ CDR3 sequences were shared by patients and controls, these sequences appeared highly expressed in patients and within the immunodominant clones of patients.

TCR repertoires of sorted CD4+ and CD8+ blood T cells from severe aplastic anemia patients and healthy subjects were deep-sequenced in the study. Ficoll-Paque density gradient centrifugation was used to isolate peripheral blood mononuclear cells. Before DNA was extracted, CD4+ and CD8+ T cells were sorted using either FACS or magnetic beads. Profiling of TCR beta VDJ combinations and CDR3 sequences used genomic DNA as the template. An Illumina HiSeq 2000 was used for TCR repertoire sequencing. As for the original processing: TRBV/TRBJ rearrangement plots, CDR3 size and DJ length profiles, and Simpson's diversity index were used to assess repertoires. The immunodominant clone was defined as the most abundant DNA sequence in deep sequencing data. CDR3 amino acid sequences were checked for sharing between subjects and were compared against published repertoires and the VDJdb database. The public reads were reanalyzed by TCRdb: fastp trimming at Q25, MiXCR alignment, in-frame beta chains only. Identical CDR3 protein sequences are pooled into one entry, listed with their most common genes and DNA. The V and J calls here are based on TCRdb, not the publication. For this sample there are roughly 180,000 distinct CDR3 sequences; 64% appear just once. The ten largest clones take up under 60% of the sample.

V is reduced by 4 bases and J by 9 bases, leaving a spacing of 21 bases between them. The germline V gene (reference sequence) sets CDR1 to DFQATT and CDR2 to SNEGSKA. Measured from the cysteine to the phenylalanine, the CDR3 is 14 residues long. Only CDR3 DNA is held: 42 bases, read in frame from base 1. Sequencing was carried out using sorted CD4+, CD8+, or CD8+CD57+ T cells (not recorded which) from PBMCs. This receptor was obtained from a human donor with severe aplastic anemia or a healthy control (not recorded which). This receptor chain uses TRBV20-1 and TRBJ2-5; the D region possibly corresponds to TRBD1 (6 bases align). Here is the DNA: TGCAGTGCTACCAGGACAGCTCGCAATCAGCCCCAGTACTTC. Its coded protein is CSATRTARNQPQYF.